This T cell receptor (beta chain) was sequenced in a study of radiotherapy plus CTLA-4 blockade in lung cancer. Whole-study context: Of all patients, approximately 19% responded objectively and approximately 31% showed disease control. Study outcomes and limitations: Blood saw expansion of tumor-derived TCR clones after radiotherapy plus ipilimumab.

The V and J ends lost 0 bases and 5 bases, in that order; junction bases with no gene match: 9. The germline CDR1 and CDR2 sequences are SGHNT and YYREEE (reference sequence). The CDR3 is made up of 16 amino acids. Generated by immunoSEQ multiplex PCR, the TCRdb table keeps only in-frame clones and is missing some. The data show about 67,000 clones, with approximately 76% seen just once and approximately 16% held by the top ten. A remark on this clone: Its specificity is not known.

This TCR derives from a human donor with non-small cell lung cancer whose response to radiotherapy plus ipilimumab could not be evaluated. Some clones in this sample may be carry-over from other donors' samples. J is TRBJ1-1 and V is TRBV5-4; 8 bases agree with TRBD1. This specimen was peripheral blood, taken from a patient treated with radiotherapy plus ipilimumab. The chain's CDR3 is CASSLDRRGRRTEAFF. The CDR3, as DNA: TGTGCCAGCAGCTTGGACCGCAGGGGGCGGAGGACTGAAGCTTTCTTT.